This T cell receptor beta chain was sequenced for a study of blood T cell repertoires in COVID-19. Study background: The cDNA or gDNA used as material had been derived from T cells, B-cell-depleted T cells, or PBMCs.

The germline gives CDR1 SEHNR, CDR2 FQNEAQ (reference sequence). The CDR3 consists of 13 residues. Deletions cut 5 bases from V and 4 bases from J, with 11 bases between. Sequencing used immunoSEQ multiplex PCR; TCRdb keeps in-frame clones, though not all of them. The sample has fewer than 350,000 clones, roughly 80% seen once. The clonotype comes from a woman in her forties or fifties with active or convalescent COVID-19. The sample taken for sequencing was peripheral blood. The chain combines TRBV7-9 with TRBJ1-1; no definite D call. CDR3: CASSLGVGTEAFF. Written as DNA, the CDR3 is TGTGCCAGCAGCCTCGGGGTGGGCACTGAAGCTTTCTTT.